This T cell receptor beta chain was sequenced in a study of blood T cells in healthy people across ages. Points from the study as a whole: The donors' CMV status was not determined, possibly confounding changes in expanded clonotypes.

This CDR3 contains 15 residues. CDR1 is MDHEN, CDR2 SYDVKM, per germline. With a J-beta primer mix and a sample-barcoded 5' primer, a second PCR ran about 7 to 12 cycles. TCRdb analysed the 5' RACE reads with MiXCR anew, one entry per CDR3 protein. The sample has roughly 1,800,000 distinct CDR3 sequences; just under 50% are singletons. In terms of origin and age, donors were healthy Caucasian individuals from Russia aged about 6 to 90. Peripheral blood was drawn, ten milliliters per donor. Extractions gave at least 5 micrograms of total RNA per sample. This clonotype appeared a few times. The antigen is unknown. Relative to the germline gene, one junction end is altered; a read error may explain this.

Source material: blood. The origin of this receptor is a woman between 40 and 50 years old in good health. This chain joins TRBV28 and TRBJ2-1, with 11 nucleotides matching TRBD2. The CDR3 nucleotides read TGTGCCGGCAGCGCTACTAGCGGGGGAAGGAATGAGCAGTTCTTC. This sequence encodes CAGSATSGGRNEQFF.